This entry describes one TCR beta chain. This record comes from a study of OX40 agonist ivuxolimab in advanced cancers. V was clipped by 2 bases and J by 5 bases, with 12 bases between them. Germline assignment: CDR1 GTSNPN and CDR2 SVGIG (reference sequence). This CDR3 has 14 amino acids. The method was immunoSEQ multiplex PCR; TCRdb's version includes in-frame clones alone and lacks a portion of them. The data hold 68,000 or so clones, with approximately 89% observed a single time. The sequenced sample was CD4+ or CD8+ T cells sorted from blood, obtained in a trial of the OX40 agonist ivuxolimab. This chain links TRBV30 with TRBJ2-2, with D perhaps being TRBD1 or TRBD2 (5 bases each). The clonotype comes from an adult with an advanced solid tumor such as melanoma, head and neck, liver or kidney cancer. The DNA of the CDR3 is TGTGCCTGGAGTAGAGGGGTGGGAACCGGGGAGCTGTTTTTT. Amino acid sequence: CAWSRGVGTGELFF.